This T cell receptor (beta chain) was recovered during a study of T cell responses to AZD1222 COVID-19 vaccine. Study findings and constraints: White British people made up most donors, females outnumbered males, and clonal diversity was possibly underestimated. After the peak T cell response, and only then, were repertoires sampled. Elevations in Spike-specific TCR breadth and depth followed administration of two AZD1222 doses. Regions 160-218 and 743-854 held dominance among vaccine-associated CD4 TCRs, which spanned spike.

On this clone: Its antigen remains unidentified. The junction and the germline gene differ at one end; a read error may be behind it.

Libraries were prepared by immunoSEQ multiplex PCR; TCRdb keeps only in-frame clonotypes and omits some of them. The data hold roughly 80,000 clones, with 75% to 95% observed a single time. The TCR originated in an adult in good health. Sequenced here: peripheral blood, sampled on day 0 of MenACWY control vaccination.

The CDR3 reads CASSSPEGKGGNQPQHF. CDR3 sequence (DNA): TGTGCCAGCAGTTCCCCGGAAGGGAAAGGAGGCAATCAACCCCAGCATTTT. This chain uses TRBV28 with TRBJ1-5; D is unresolved. The CDR3 has 17 residues. In germline, CDR1 is MDHEN, CDR2 SYDVKM.